This T cell receptor beta chain was observed in a study of CD8+CD57+ T cells in acquired aplastic anemia. Study-level findings and limits: Researchers reported that CD8+ Simpson's diversity was not significantly different in patients versus controls. Overlapping CD8+ CDR3 repertoires of patients and controls contained some 27 shared sequences.

Trimming stripped 5 bases from V and 2 bases from J, with 15 bases between. Germline assignment: CDR1 MGHDK and CDR2 SYGVNS. This CDR3 has 16 amino acids. On this clonotype itself: Its target is unknown.

It was genomic DNA that served as the template for profiling TCR beta VDJ and CDR3. TCRdb fed the reads into MiXCR, producing one record per CDR3 protein. The table includes roughly 420,000 distinct CDR3 sequences, about two thirds detected once. This TCR was recovered from a human donor in good health, serving as a control. The genes are TRBV25-1 and TRBJ2-2; D may be TRBD1 (5 bases). The sequenced sample was sorted CD4+, CD8+, or CD8+CD57+ T cells (not recorded which) from PBMCs. In nucleotides, the CDR3 is TGTGCCAGCAGTAGAAGGACATATTCTAACACCGGGGAGCTGTTTTTT. It yields the protein CASSRRTYSNTGELFF.